This T cell receptor (beta chain) was captured by sequencing in a study of shared clonotypes between healthy human individuals. Study results and limitations: Clonotype sharing among donors, it was expected, would be affected by sequencing depth. Naive subsets, compared against memory subsets, generally had larger estimated richness values. A small donor pool kept down the genetic and exposure-history diversity that was represented.

This CDR3 spans 15 amino acids. Germline V gene data show CDR1 as SGHRS and CDR2 as YFSETQ. V shed 4 bases and J shed 4 bases, with 15 bases lying between them. Generated by immunoSEQ multiplex PCR, the TCRdb table keeps only in-frame clones and is missing some. The table lists roughly 2,300,000 clones, around 92% of them singletons. Points on this clone: The antigen is unknown. Other DNA sequences of this sample code for an identical CDR3.

The donors, healthy adults who were HIV-negative, had experienced no recent acute infections or vaccinations. The sequenced sample was naive CD4+ T cells from PBMCs. Documented subset: CD45RA+ positively selected. This TCR was sampled from a man aged 18-30 years in good health. Some clones in this sample may be carry-over from other donors' samples. The V call is TRBV5-1, the J call TRBJ2-1; perhaps D is TRBD1 or TRBD2 (5 bases each). Here the CDR3 reads CASSPGTASYNEQFF. In DNA form, the CDR3 reads TGCGCCAGCAGCCCCGGGACGGCCTCATACAATGAGCAGTTCTTC.